This T cell receptor (beta chain) was obtained from a study of monozygotic twins with inflammatory bowel disease. Blood samples, whole and unsorted for T cells, yielded the isolated total RNA. TCRdb processed the 5' RACE reads again and assigns one entry to each CDR3 protein, with no DNA. This sample contains more than 300,000 distinct CDR3 sequences. The CDR3 consists of 11 residues. Looked up from germline, CDR1 is SGHKS and CDR2 is YYEKEE (reference sequence). The sequencing input was blood. The chain employs TRBV5-5 and TRBJ1-2. This clonotype was obtained from a human donor with ulcerative colitis or Crohn's disease, or a healthy co-twin of an affected twin (not recorded which). The CDR3: CASSLMAVSTF. Looking up the rest from reference TRBV5-5 and TRBJ1-2 gives the full variable domain: DAGVTQSPTHLIKTRGQQVTLRCSPISGHKSVSWYQQVLGQGPQFIFQYYEKEERGRGNFPDRFSARQFPNYSSELNVNALLLGDSALYLCASSLMAVSTFGSGTRLTVV.